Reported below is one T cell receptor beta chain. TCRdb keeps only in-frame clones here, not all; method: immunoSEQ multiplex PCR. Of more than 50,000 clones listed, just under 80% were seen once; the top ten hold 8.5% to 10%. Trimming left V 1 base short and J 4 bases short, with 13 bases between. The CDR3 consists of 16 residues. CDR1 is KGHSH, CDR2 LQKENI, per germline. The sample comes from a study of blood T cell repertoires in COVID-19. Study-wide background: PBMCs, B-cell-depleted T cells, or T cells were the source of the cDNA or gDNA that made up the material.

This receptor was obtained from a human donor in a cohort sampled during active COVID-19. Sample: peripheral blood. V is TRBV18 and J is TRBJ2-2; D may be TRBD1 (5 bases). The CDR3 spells CASSPRPGKSTGELFF. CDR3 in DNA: TGTGCCAGCTCACCACGTCCAGGGAAGAGCACCGGGGAGCTGTTTTTT.